Below, 25 T cell receptor beta chains from the same sample are listed, as sequenced in a study of blood T cells in healthy people across ages. PCR was performed a second time for roughly 7 to 11 cycles using a sample-barcoded 5' primer and a J-beta primer mix. TCRdb re-called the 5' RACE reads through MiXCR, storing one row per CDR3 protein. Here the sample spans 700,000 to 850,000 distinct CDR3 sequences, less than 70% being singletons. The sample consisted of blood. These receptors were collected from a man older than 75 in good health.

The V call is TRBV28, the J call TRBJ2-7; no clear D gene. The V gene lost 5 bases and the J gene lost 4 bases, with 18 bases spanning the gap. Germline loops: CDR1 MDHEN, CDR2 SYDVKM. This CDR3 spans 15 amino acids. CDR3 sequence (DNA): TGTGCCAGCAGTCCCCGTGAGGAAGGGCGGTACGAGCAGTACTTC. Translation: CASSPREEGRYEQYF.

CDR3 sequence: CASSRSPGEAFF. In DNA form, the CDR3 reads TGTGCCAGCTCACGCAGCCCGGGGGAGGCTTTCTTT. The chain carries TRBV18 and TRBJ1-1; D may be TRBD1 (5 bases). The CDR3 spans 12 residues. V was pared by 4 bases and J by 11 bases, with 14 bases between. Per the germline V gene, CDR1 is KGHSH and CDR2 is LQKENI.

This rearrangement joins TRBV6-5 to TRBJ2-7; a possible D gene is TRBD1 (5 bases). CDR3 size: 14 residues. Germline V CDR1 and CDR2: MNHEY, SVGAGI. Trimming left V 7 bases short and J 0 bases short, with 13 bases between. CDR3 nucleotide sequence: TGTGCCAGCAAACGGGCAGGGAACTCCTACGAGCAGTACTTC. Translation: CASKRAGNSYEQYF.

This sequence joins TRBV20-1 and TRBJ2-1; 11 bases fit TRBD2. V trimming: 1 base; J trimming: 9 bases; junction bases outside the gene matches: 5. Germline V gene data show CDR1 as DFQATT and CDR2 as SNEGSKA (reference sequence). CDR3 length: 14 residues. CDR3 DNA sequence: TGCAGTGCTAGAGGACTAGCGGGAAGGAGTGAGCAGTTCTTC. This gives the protein CSARGLAGRSEQFF.

J is TRBJ2-3 and V is TRBV20-1, with a possible D match to TRBD2 (6 bases). Germline CDR1 is DFQATT and CDR2 is SNEGSKA (reference sequence). Trimming removed 6 bases at V and 2 bases at J, with 21 bases between. The CDR3 runs 16 residues. CDR3 bases: TGCAGTGCAACTGAACTAGCATCAGGGCACACAGATACGCAGTATTTT. Translation gives CSATELASGHTDTQYF.

This clonotype was observed a few times. The chain joins TRBV11-1 to TRBJ2-5; 10 nucleotides align to TRBD2. The CDR3 covers 14 residues. The J segment lost 5 bases and the V segment lost 5 bases, leaving 5 bases of the junction unmatched. CDR1 is SGHAT, CDR2 FQDESV, per germline (reference sequence). This CDR3 reads CASSPGLAFETQYF. As DNA, the CDR3 is TGTGCCAGCAGCCCGGGACTAGCGTTTGAGACCCAGTACTTC.

The V call is TRBV12-3 or TRBV12-4, the J call TRBJ2-7, with 8 positions matching TRBD1. The CDR3 covers 15 residues. V lost 6 bases to trimming and J lost 2 bases; unmatched junction nucleotides: 9. The CDR3 bases are TGTGCCAGCAGGTTACGACAGGGGAGTGCCTACGAGCAGTACTTC. Its translation: CASRLRQGSAYEQYF.

The chain joins TRBV28 to TRBJ2-1; TRBD1 aligns across 8 bases. CDR1 is MDHEN and CDR2 is SYDVKM in the germline V gene. The V gene end was trimmed by 1 base and the J gene end by 15 bases; junction bases not matched to a gene: 8. CDR3 length: 13 residues. The DNA of the CDR3 is TGTGCCAGCAGTTTATTGTTACAGGGGGTATGGTTCTTC. Its translation: CASSLLLQGVWFF.

The genes are TRBV21-1 and TRBJ2-7. TRBV21-1 is flagged as a pseudogene. CDR3 length: 15 amino acids. CDR3 region: CASSKGWGALHEQYF. DNA for the CDR3: TGTGCCAGCAGCAAAGGGTGGGGGGCGCTCCACGAGCAGTACTTC.

Turning to this clonotype: One end of the junction fails to match germline, which may point to a read error. The V gene is TRBV16, the J gene TRBJ1-1; D might be TRBD1 (6 bases). Germline V lookup: CDR1 KGHSY, CDR2 FQNENV. CDR3 length equals 13 residues. The CDR3 region has the DNA TGTGCCAGCACCCAAGGGGGAGGAACTGAAGCTTTCTTT. It codes for CASTQGGGTEAFF.

This clonotype was seen only a few times. The CDR3 DNA is TGTGCCAGCAGCTTACCAGGGATCTACGAGCAGTACTTC. As protein: CASSLPGIYEQYF. V is TRBV7-9 and J is TRBJ2-7; the D gene is possibly TRBD1 (5 bases). The CDR3 has 13 amino acids. V gave up 2 bases and J gave up 3 bases, with 8 bases separating them. Germline assignment: CDR1 SEHNR and CDR2 FQNEAQ (reference sequence).

This clonotype turned up a few times. V usage is TRBV6-1 and J usage is TRBJ1-4; D might be TRBD1 (6 bases). Germline lookup yields CDR1 MNHNS and CDR2 SASEGT. V was trimmed by 5 bases and J by 3 bases, leaving 19 bases between them. CDR3 length: 17 amino acids. The CDR3, as DNA: TGTGCCAGCAGTAAGCACTCCAGGGGTACAGCTAATGAAAAACTGTTTTTT. Translating it yields CASSKHSRGTANEKLFF.

This clonotype was counted only a few times. The chain couples TRBV12-3 or TRBV12-4 to TRBJ2-1, with TRBD2 matching 14 bases. The CDR3 covers 16 residues. V lost 6 bases, J lost 7 bases, and 8 bases stayed unmatched. This CDR3 reads CASSPGTSGSANEQFF. DNA of the CDR3: TGTGCCAGCAGCCCCGGGACTAGCGGGAGCGCGAATGAGCAGTTCTTC.

This clonotype was seen only once. V usage is TRBV12-3 or TRBV12-4 and J usage is TRBJ1-4; no firm D call. V was cut by 6 bases and J by 6 bases, with 14 bases left in between. The CDR3 covers 14 residues. For the CDR3, the DNA is TGTGCCAGCAGCCCCTCTACCCCTGATGAAAAACTGTTTTTT. Its translation: CASSPSTPDEKLFF.

This rearrangement joins TRBV11-2 to TRBJ2-5; the D gene is possibly TRBD2 (5 bases). The J call is in doubt because the DNA end fits TRBJ2-7 better. The CDR3 contains 15 residues. Germline CDR1 is SGHAT and CDR2 is FQNNGV. Written as DNA, the CDR3 is TGTGCCAGCAGCGCAAACCGGCGAATCGGGGTCGAGCAGTACTTC. It specifies CASSANRRIGVEQYF.

The V call is TRBV4-3, the J call TRBJ2-6; tentative D call: TRBD2 (5 bases). In germline, CDR1 is LGHNA, CDR2 YSLEER. This CDR3 is built from 16 residues. Deletions cut 0 bases from V and 0 bases from J, with 6 bases between. CDR3 in DNA: TGCGCCAGCAGCCAAGAAGCGGTCTCTGGGGCCAACGTCCTGACTTTC. Encoded protein: CASSQEAVSGANVLTF.

This clonotype was counted only a few times. V and J are TRBV5-1 and TRBJ2-7, with D perhaps given as TRBD1 or TRBD2 (5 bases each). Per the germline V gene, CDR1 is SGHRS and CDR2 is YFSETQ. V lost 3 bases and J 4 bases, leaving 14 bases between the germline ends. The CDR3 extends over 14 amino acids. For the CDR3, the DNA is TGCGCCAGCAGCTCGGCCGGGACGGCTTACGAGCAGTACTTC. Translated, it gives CASSSAGTAYEQYF.

This clonotype was detected only once. The chain has TRBV21-1 and TRBJ2-3. TRBV21-1 is termed a pseudogene. The CDR3 extends over 15 amino acids. In nucleotides, the CDR3 is TGTGCCAGCAGCAAAGCAGGGTTAGGGACAGATACGCAGTATTTT. It specifies CASSKAGLGTDTQYF.

The V gene is TRBV20-1, the J gene TRBJ2-5; possible D gene TRBD2, 5 bases. The CDR3 totals 14 residues. V was shortened by 2 bases and J by 11 bases, with 21 bases between the two germline ends. The germline V gene has CDR1 DFQATT and CDR2 SNEGSKA (reference sequence). CDR3 DNA: TGCAGTGCTAGACCCTCGCTTCTAGCTTGGGAGCAGTACTTC. This translates into CSARPSLLAWEQYF.

The chain is built from TRBV20-1 and TRBJ2-4, with D possibly matching TRBD2 (6 bases). Deletions cut 6 bases from V and 8 bases from J, with 17 bases between. CDR1 and CDR2 from the germline V gene are DFQATT and SNEGSKA (reference sequence). This CDR3 region has 13 residues. The CDR3 reads CSANPREWDIQYF. The CDR3 nucleotides read TGCAGTGCAAACCCCCGGGAGTGGGACATTCAGTACTTC.

This clonotype was seen a handful of times. This chain connects TRBV7-9 to TRBJ1-5, with D unclear. CDR3 length: 12 amino acids. Germline lookup yields CDR1 SEHNR and CDR2 FQNEAQ (reference sequence). The germline V and J ends were trimmed by 3 bases and 9 bases, with 9 bases remaining between them. CDR3: CASSFGGGPQHF. CDR3 in DNA: TGTGCCAGCAGCTTCGGCGGAGGGCCCCAGCATTTT.

The V call is TRBV12-3 or TRBV12-4, the J call TRBJ1-4; TRBD1 matches 10 bases. The CDR3 has 15 amino acids. Trimming cost V 3 bases and J 4 bases; bases outside gene matches: 2. This CDR3 reads CASSFRTGGNEKLFF. The CDR3 region has the DNA TGTGCCAGCAGTTTCCGGACAGGGGGTAATGAAAAACTGTTTTTT.

This chain joins TRBV3-1 and TRBJ2-3, with unresolved D. CDR3 length: 12 residues. V lost 4 bases to trimming and J lost 14 bases, with 16 bases between them. From germline, CDR1 is LGHDT and CDR2 YNNKEL (reference sequence). The CDR3 DNA reads as TGTGCCAGCAGCCCCGACGGCATATACGCGTATTTT. This sequence encodes CASSPDGIYAYF.

This clonotype was detected only a few times. V is TRBV6-2 or TRBV6-3 and J is TRBJ2-5; no clear D gene. This CDR3 has 13 residues. The germline gives CDR1 MNHEY, CDR2 SVGEGT. V dropped 10 bases and J dropped 6 bases, with 18 bases sitting between them. The CDR3 is CATARPPVKTQYF. The CDR3, as DNA: TGTGCCACCGCCCGGCCTCCGGTTAAGACCCAGTACTTC.

The J gene is TRBJ2-1, the V gene TRBV4-1; no clear D gene. The V and J ends lost 2 bases and 0 bases respectively, with 8 bases between them. Germline V gene lookup returns CDR1 MGHRA and CDR2 YSYEKL. The CDR3 extends over 15 amino acids. The DNA of the CDR3 is TGCGCCAGCAGCCAAACAGCCTACTCCTACAATGAGCAGTTCTTC. Translated, it gives CASSQTAYSYNEQFF.